This T cell receptor (beta chain) was profiled in a study of cytomegalovirus exposure and HLA in healthy donors. About the research overall: For the roughly 400 genotyped donors, 80% to 90% fell within the Caucasian-associated ancestry cluster.

Germline V CDR1 and CDR2: SGHTA, FQGTGA. V was clipped by 4 bases and J by 8 bases; unmatched bases: 12. This CDR3 is 15 amino acids long. The PCR was carried out with 60 Vbeta primers and 13 Jbeta primers. TCRdb's copy holds only in-frame clones and misses some; the assay was immunoSEQ multiplex PCR. Counted here are 110,000 or so clones, over 65% occurring once; the ten biggest clones make up roughly 4.2%. This clone was seen repeatedly, ten times or more. The V call is TRBV7-3, the J call TRBJ1-2, with TRBD1 identical over 8 bases. This clonotype was obtained from a woman in her thirties or forties in good health and CMV-seropositive. Material: PBMCs. In DNA, the CDR3 is TGTGCCAGCAGCTCTGGGACAGGCCTCGAGGGAGGCTACACCTTC. This translates into CASSSGTGLEGGYTF.